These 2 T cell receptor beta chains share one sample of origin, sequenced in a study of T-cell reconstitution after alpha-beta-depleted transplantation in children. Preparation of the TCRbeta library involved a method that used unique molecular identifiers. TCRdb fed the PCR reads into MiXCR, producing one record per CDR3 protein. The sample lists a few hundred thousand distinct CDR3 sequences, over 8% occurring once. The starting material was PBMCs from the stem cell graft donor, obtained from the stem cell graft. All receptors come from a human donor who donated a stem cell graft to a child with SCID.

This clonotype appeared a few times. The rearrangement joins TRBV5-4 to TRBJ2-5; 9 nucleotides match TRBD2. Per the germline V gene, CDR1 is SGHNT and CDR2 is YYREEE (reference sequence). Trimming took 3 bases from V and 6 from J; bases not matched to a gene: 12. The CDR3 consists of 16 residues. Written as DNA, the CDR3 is TGTGCCAGCAGCTGGGGGAGAGCGGGGGGCGAAAAGACCCAGTACTTC. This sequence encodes CASSWGRAGGEKTQYF.

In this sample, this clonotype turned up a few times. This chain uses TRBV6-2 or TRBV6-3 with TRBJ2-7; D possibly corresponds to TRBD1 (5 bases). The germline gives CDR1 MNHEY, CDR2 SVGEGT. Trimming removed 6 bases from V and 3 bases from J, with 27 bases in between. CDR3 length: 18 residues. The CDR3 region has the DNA TGTGCCAGCAGCACCGATGGCAGGGTAGGCCAATTAGACTACGAGCAGTACTTC. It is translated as CASSTDGRVGQLDYEQYF.